This T cell receptor (beta chain) was identified in a study of early T cells in non-severe SARS-CoV-2 infection (dated by TCRdb to about 2021). In terms of the full investigation: Because TCR sequencing relied on bulk RNA taken from unsorted whole blood, pairing of alpha and beta chains was not possible.

Comment on this clonotype: It has no known antigen specificity. Per-nucleotide qualities are absent, and no much larger clonotype sits a single base away.

Overall results and qualifications from the work: VDJdb matching was skewed toward anti-spike CD8 responses and likely underestimated virus-specific expansions by missing private and CD4 specificities.

The library was made by 5' RACE. The listed sequencing device is NextSeq 500. To correct for sequencing error and PCR bias, the TCR library protocol tagged individual cDNA molecules with unique molecular identifiers. TCR alpha and beta chains were both sequenced, and the abundances of alpha and beta sequences in each sample were closely correlated with each other. As for how the authors treated the data: Decombinator V4 was used to annotate TCR sequences for V gene, J gene and CDR3. Expanded TCRs were defined as changing significantly between any two time points under a Poisson model with p below 0.0001. Abundances of TCRs were expressed as counts per million after normalisation to the total number of TCRs sequenced in each sample. TRAV1-2 paired with TRAJ12, TRAJ20 or TRAJ33 defined MAIT TCRs, while TRAV10 paired with TRAJ18 defined iNKT TCRs. A search of VDJdb, accessed on 1 November 2021, was run for TCRs annotated to CMV, EBV and SARS-CoV-2, with TCRs annotated for multiple antigens excluded. Using fastp trimming at Q25 and MiXCR clonotype assembly, TCRdb reanalyzed the public sequencing data and kept in-frame beta chains. CDR3 protein sequences are deduplicated, and each keeps its most common genes and DNA. The authors' filters were not applied to this entry. Recorded for this sample are about 61,000 distinct CDR3 sequences; more than 9% of them occurred a single time. The top ten constitute 1.2% of the sample.

Based on the germline V gene, the CDR1 and CDR2 sequences are SGHRS and YFSETQ. The CDR3 covers 13 residues, taking in both the cysteine and the phenylalanine. This entry keeps only the CDR3 DNA: 39 bases, framed from base 1. Germline trimming amounts to 7 bases on V and 2 bases on J, with 4 as the count of junction bases outside the gene matches. This was a case-control study nested in a cohort of healthcare workers in London, UK, who had nasopharyngeal swab PCR tests and blood samples taken every week. Healthcare workers were recruited between 23 and 31 March 2020, during the week of the UK lockdown, and were followed weekly for up to about 15 weeks.

Sequenced material: whole blood. This TCR was sampled from an adult who was a healthcare worker with PCR-confirmed SARS-CoV-2 infection or an uninfected control (not recorded which). The chain uses TRBV5-1 and TRBJ1-2, with TRBD1 identical over 8 junction bases. The sequenced DNA is TGCGCCAGCGGAGGACAGGGAAACTATGGCTACACCTTC. Its translation reads: CASGGQGNYGYTF.